These 20 T cell receptor beta chains came from one sample sequenced in a study of beta chain features in type 1 diabetes. Reverse transcription of all isolated RNA meant that expressed TCRB transcripts were sequenced. Assay: immunoSEQ multiplex PCR; the TCRdb copy retains only in-frame clones and omits some. The sample carries some 300,000 clones, about 7.8% recorded once. Sequencing was carried out using central memory CD4+ T cells from blood. These receptor sequences come from a woman between 18 and 29 years old in good health.

In the case of this clone: The junction differs from germline at one of its ends, possibly a read error. This chain uses TRBV7-2 with TRBJ2-2; 7 bases line up with TRBD2. Per the germline V gene, CDR1 is SGHTA and CDR2 is FQGNSA. The CDR3 runs to 11 residues. The CDR3: CASSHRGELVF. In DNA form, the CDR3 reads TGTGCCAGCAGCCACCGGGGGGAGCTGGTTTTT.

This clone was counted a few times. The rearrangement links TRBV14 to TRBJ1-2; weak D call: TRBD1 (6 bases). The CDR3 runs 15 residues. Per germline, CDR1 SGHDN and CDR2 FVKESK. With 1 base removed from V and 10 bases from J, the gap between germline ends came to 19 bases. Written as DNA, the CDR3 is TGTGCCAGCAGCCAAGTAGGGGGGTCCTACAAGCCCTACACCTTC. Translation: CASSQVGGSYKPYTF.

This clone was observed a few times. This rearrangement joins TRBV14 to TRBJ1-6; 9 nucleotides line up with TRBD1. This CDR3 is 17 amino acids long. J gave up 6 bases and V 2 bases, and 8 bases lay outside the gene matches. CDR1 and CDR2 (germline): SGHDN, FVKESK. The CDR3 sequence: CASSQKGQGIFNSPLHF. DNA for the CDR3: TGTGCCAGCAGCCAAAAAGGACAGGGGATATTTAATTCACCCCTCCACTTT.

This clone appeared many times. The genes are TRBV28 and TRBJ1-3; D unresolved. V was clipped by 4 bases and J by 0 bases, with 16 bases between them. Looked up from germline, CDR1 is MDHEN and CDR2 is SYDVKM. The CDR3 is 17 amino acids. CDR3 nucleotide sequence: TGTGCCAGCAGTTCCCACGCGGCCCGGAGCTCTGGAAACACCATATATTTT. It is translated as CASSSHAARSSGNTIYF.

This clone was recorded once. The chain couples TRBV14 to TRBJ1-2, with TRBD1 as a possible D gene (6 bases). V was clipped by 4 bases and J by 4 bases, with 22 bases between them. Germline V gene sequence: CDR1 SGHDN, CDR2 FVKESK. The CDR3 length is 17 residues. The CDR3 region has the DNA TGTGCCAGCAGCCCGTTGAGATGGAGGGGGAGAGGCTATGGCTACACCTTC. Its protein product is CASSPLRWRGRGYGYTF. Full variable domain (missing parts from reference TRBV14 and TRBJ1-2): EAGVTQFPSHSVIEKGQTVTLRCDPISGHDNLYWYRRVMGKEIKFLLHFVKESKQDESGMPNNRFLAERTGGTYSTLKVQPAELEDSGVYFCASSPLRWRGRGYGYTFGSGTRLTVV.

V gene TRBV18 combines with J gene TRBJ2-3, with 13 bases aligning to TRBD2. Germline V lookup: CDR1 KGHSH, CDR2 LQKENI. Unmatched junction bases numbered 4, after V lost 3 bases and J lost 4 bases. The CDR3 is 16 amino acids. CDR3 loop: CASSPGLAGEADTQYF. CDR3 nucleotide sequence: TGTGCCAGCTCACCCGGACTAGCGGGAGAGGCAGATACGCAGTATTTT.

This clone was picked up many times. The chain carries TRBV7-2 and TRBJ2-3; 10 bases line up with TRBD2. V lost 1 base to trimming and J lost 8 bases; unmatched junction nucleotides: 3. Germline V lookup: CDR1 SGHTA, CDR2 FQGNSA. The CDR3 totals 14 residues. The chain's CDR3 is CASSLEASGGTQYF. CDR3 nucleotides: TGTGCCAGCAGCTTAGAAGCTAGCGGGGGTACGCAGTATTTT.

At least ten counts were recorded for this clone. V gene TRBV19 combines with J gene TRBJ1-2; perhaps TRBD1 as D (6 bases). The V gene lost 3 bases and the J gene lost 4 bases, with 9 bases spanning the gap. Germline V gives CDR1 LNHDA, CDR2 SQIVND (reference sequence). This CDR3 has 13 residues. CDR3 DNA: TGTGCCAGTAGTATCCCACAGGGCTATGGCTACACCTTC. It codes for CASSIPQGYGYTF.

The genes are TRBV30 and TRBJ2-3; the D gene is possibly TRBD1 (5 bases). Trimming took off 2 bases at V and 6 bases at J, with 15 bases between the two ends. Germline V gene data show CDR1 as GTSNPN and CDR2 as SVGIG (reference sequence). The CDR3 totals 14 residues. In nucleotides, the CDR3 is TGTGCCTGGAGTCCCACAACAGGCAGGGATACGCAGTATTTT. As protein: CAWSPTTGRDTQYF. The full variable domain, with the rest looked up from reference TRBV30 and TRBJ2-3, is SQTIHQWPATLVQPVGSPLSLECTVEGTSNPNLYWYRQAAGRGLQLLFYSVGIGQISSEVPQNLSASRPQDRQFILSSKKLLLSDSGFYLCAWSPTTGRDTQYFGPGTRLTVL.

The chain links TRBV6-5 to TRBJ2-7, with TRBD1 matching over 8 bases. The CDR3 spans 13 residues. CDR1 and CDR2 (germline): MNHEY, SVGAGI. V shed 2 bases and J 8 bases; nucleotides not matched to a gene: 5. CDR3 region: CASSYEQGGKQYV. CDR3 DNA sequence: TGTGCCAGCAGTTACGAACAGGGGGGCAAGCAGTACGTC.

This clone was seen more than once but under ten times. This rearrangement joins TRBV30 to TRBJ1-4; TRBD1 agrees at 7 bases. Germline CDR1 and CDR2: GTSNPN and SVGIG (reference sequence). V lost 3 bases and J lost 0; bases outside the gene matches: 4. The CDR3 runs 15 residues. The CDR3 protein is CAWSRGDATNEKLFF. DNA for the CDR3: TGTGCCTGGAGCAGGGGGGATGCAACTAATGAAAAACTGTTTTTT.

This clone showed up many times. Other nucleotide sequences from this sample produce the same CDR3. The V and J genes are TRBV7-2 and TRBJ2-3, with a weak D call TRBD2 (6 bases). Germline CDR1 is SGHTA and CDR2 is FQGNSA. The ends were cut back, 5 bases at V and 0 bases at J, with 9 bases in the middle. CDR3 length: 14 residues. CDR3 in amino acids: CASSLGTSTDTQYF. The CDR3 DNA is TGTGCCAGCAGCCTGGGGACTAGCACAGATACGCAGTATTTT. The variable domain in full, completed from reference TRBV7-2 and TRBJ2-3, reads GAGVSQSPSNKVTEKGKDVELRCDPISGHTALYWYRQSLGQGLEFLIYFQGNSAPDKSGLPSDRFSAERTGGSVSTLTIQRTQQEDSAVYLCASSLGTSTDTQYFGPGTRLTVL.

This sequence joins TRBV6-5 and TRBJ2-1; D not resolved. V gave up 5 bases and J gave up 2 bases, with 4 bases separating them. Germline lookup yields CDR1 MNHEY and CDR2 SVGAGI. The CDR3 runs to 12 residues. The CDR3 nucleotides are TGTGCCAGCAGTGAGCCCTACAATGAGCAGTTCTTC. Translation: CASSEPYNEQFF.

This sequence joins TRBV6-6 and TRBJ1-4, with D possibly matching TRBD1 (5 bases). Looked up from germline, CDR1 is MNHNY and CDR2 is SVGAGI (reference sequence). This CDR3 contains 12 residues. Trimming removed 5 bases from V and 15 bases from J, with 16 bases in between. The CDR3 coding sequence is TGTGCCAGCAGTCCGGCCCCGACAGAGTTGTTTTTT. Its protein product is CASSPAPTELFF.

This clone was seen a handful of times. The V and J genes are TRBV7-6 and TRBJ2-5; D might be TRBD2 (6 bases). Trimming took 5 bases from V and 1 from J, leaving 11 bases between them. The CDR3 extends over 14 amino acids. Germline values: CDR1 SGHVS, CDR2 FNYEAQ. The CDR3 loop reads CASSRRGSQETQYF. The CDR3 nucleotides are TGTGCCAGCAGCCGGAGGGGTTCCCAAGAGACCCAGTACTTC.

This clone was picked up a small number of times. A far larger clone lies a single base away; this is likely a read error. The gene calls are TRBV6-5 and TRBJ2-2, with D possibly matching TRBD2 (6 bases). This CDR3 has 14 amino acids. Germline assignment: CDR1 MNHEY and CDR2 SVGAGI. The V gene lost 11 bases and the J gene lost 4 bases, with 17 bases spanning the gap. The CDR3 region has the DNA TGTGCCGTCCATGGGGGAGCGGGCACCGGGGAGCTGTTTTTT. Translation gives CAVHGGAGTGELFF.

This clone came up once. The chain couples TRBV2 to TRBJ2-7; D may match TRBD1 or TRBD2 (6 bases each). Trimming took off 6 bases at V and 10 bases at J, with 19 bases between the two ends. This CDR3 has 13 amino acids. Germline values: CDR1 SNHLY, CDR2 FYNNEI. CDR3: CASSAPGAHRQYF. The CDR3 DNA sequence: TGTGCCAGCAGCGCCCCGGGGGCGCATCGACAGTACTTC.

The chain is built from TRBV7-2 and TRBJ2-1, with a weak D call TRBD1 (5 bases). The CDR3 is 13 amino acids. V was trimmed by 2 bases and J by 8 bases, leaving 10 bases between them. Germline V gene sequence: CDR1 SGHTA, CDR2 FQGNSA. The CDR3 DNA follows: TGTGCCAGCAGCTTATATCAGGGCCATGAGCAGTTCTTC. It encodes CASSLYQGHEQFF.

On this clone itself: This sample includes further DNA sequences coding for the same CDR3. The rearrangement uses TRBV18 and TRBJ2-3; 11 bases are shared with TRBD2. Unmatched junction bases numbered 6, after V lost 6 bases and J lost 4 bases. This CDR3 spans 15 amino acids. The V gene's germline CDR1 is KGHSH and CDR2 LQKENI. In nucleotides, the CDR3 is TGTGCCAGCTCTCCTGGACTAGCGGGTGCAGATACGCAGTATTTT. It encodes CASSPGLAGADTQYF.

V gene TRBV18 combines with J gene TRBJ1-1; TRBD1 agrees at 7 bases. The CDR3 spans 14 residues. J gave up 3 bases and V 3 bases, and 4 bases lay outside the gene matches. Germline V gene lookup returns CDR1 KGHSH and CDR2 LQKENI. This CDR3 reads CASSPLDRDTEAFF. The CDR3 bases are TGTGCCAGCTCACCGCTCGACAGGGACACTGAAGCTTTCTTT.